One sample yielded the 26 T cell receptor beta chains listed below, sequenced in a study of T-cell memory formation after mild COVID-19. Each CDR3 protein gets one entry after TCRdb re-called the 5' RACE reads with MiXCR. The data hold approximately 350,000 distinct CDR3 sequences, with 25% to 30% observed a single time. The sample comprised PBMCs or a T cell subset sorted from them (not recorded which). Receptors were obtained from an adult woman who had mild COVID-19 (a few samples of this study predate the infection). Cell type and time point are not known.

The chain combines TRBV20-1 with TRBJ1-2; maybe TRBD1 (6 bases). The CDR3 extends over 13 amino acids. The ends were cut back, 5 bases at V and 13 bases at J, with 23 bases in the middle. CDR1 is DFQATT, CDR2 SNEGSKA, per germline (reference sequence). The CDR3 DNA reads as TGCAGTGCTCCTCGGGCGGGGGGCTCGGAGGGCACCTTC. It yields the protein CSAPRAGGSEGTF.

This clonotype has only a few counts. The CDR3 region is CASSSGQFDEQYF. CDR3 DNA: TGTGCCAGCTCATCGGGACAGTTCGACGAGCAGTACTTC. The rearrangement joins TRBV18 to TRBJ2-7; TRBD1 agrees at 7 bases. From germline, CDR1 is KGHSH and CDR2 LQKENI. V lost 5 bases to trimming and J lost 5 bases; unmatched junction nucleotides: 6. CDR3 size: 13 residues.

The chain joins TRBV24-1 to TRBJ2-2, with 7 bases identical to TRBD1. The CDR3 has 18 residues. Germline CDR1 is KGHDR and CDR2 is SFDVKD. V lost 1 base, J lost 5 bases, and 12 bases stayed unmatched. DNA for the CDR3: TGTGCCACCAGTGATTTCGGGCGACAGGGCTTGGCGACCGGGGAGCTGTTTTTT. It yields the protein CATSDFGRQGLATGELFF.

This clonotype turned up a few times. The chain joins TRBV12-3 or TRBV12-4 to TRBJ1-2, with 9 bases fitting TRBD1. This CDR3 contains 15 residues. V was clipped by 3 bases and J by 4 bases; unmatched bases: 6. CDR3 sequence: CASSLSGTGTYGYTF. The CDR3 DNA is TGTGCCAGCAGTTTGAGCGGGACAGGGACCTATGGCTACACCTTC.

The chain uses TRBV4-2 and TRBJ2-7; the D is unclear. This CDR3 region has 13 residues. Trimming shortened V by 0 bases and J by 3 bases, and 6 bases separated the two germline ends. Germline-derived CDR1 and CDR2 are LGHNA and YNFKEQ. The CDR3 spells CASSQDHGYEQYF. CDR3 bases: TGTGCCAGCAGCCAAGATCACGGCTACGAGCAGTACTTC.

This clonotype turned up a few times. The chain joins TRBV3-1 to TRBJ1-1; D unresolved. The CDR3 spans 13 residues. Per germline, CDR1 LGHDT and CDR2 YNNKEL (reference sequence). The V end lost 6 bases, the J end lost 5 bases, and 13 bases lay between the germline ends. CDR3 sequence reads: CASRTGGWTEAFF. The CDR3 nucleotides read TGTGCCAGCAGGACGGGTGGGTGGACTGAAGCTTTCTTT.

The V gene is TRBV5-1, the J gene TRBJ2-3; D unclear. V was trimmed by 5 bases and J by 7 bases, leaving 11 bases between them. The CDR3 runs 12 residues. The germline V gene has CDR1 SGHRS and CDR2 YFSETQ. The CDR3 DNA reads as TGCGCCAGCAGTTTTAGCCCAAATACGCAGTATTTT. It encodes CASSFSPNTQYF. Using reference TRBV5-1 and TRBJ2-3 for the parts outside the CDR3, the full variable domain is KAGVTQTPRYLIKTRGQQVTLSCSPISGHRSVSWYQQTPGQGLQFLFEYFSETQRNKGNFPGRFSGRQFSNSRSEMNVSTLELGDSALYLCASSFSPNTQYFGPGTRLTVL.

The chain is built from TRBV4-2 and TRBJ2-1; 9 nucleotides align to TRBD2. V dropped 0 bases and J dropped 7; count of bases not matched to a gene: 7. Germline lookup yields CDR1 LGHNA and CDR2 YNFKEQ. The CDR3 runs to 16 residues. The CDR3 DNA sequence: TGTGCCAGCAGCCAAGAGGCGGGAGGGCCTCTGAATGAGCAGTTCTTC. This gives the protein CASSQEAGGPLNEQFF.

The chain is built from TRBV18 and TRBJ2-1; 10 bases are shared with TRBD2. The CDR3 runs to 16 residues. Germline CDR1 KGHSH, CDR2 LQKENI. Trimming at V came to 4 bases and at J to 4 bases, leaving 7 bases not matched to a gene. The CDR3 is CASSLTRTSGYNEQFF. In DNA form, the CDR3 reads TGTGCCAGCTCACTAACACGGACTAGCGGTTACAATGAGCAGTTCTTC.

This clonotype has a handful of counts. The rearrangement uses TRBV6-5 and TRBJ1-2; D ambiguous. V lost 2 bases and J lost 0, with 7 bases in between. The CDR3 is 14 amino acids. CDR1 MNHEY and CDR2 SVGAGI come from the germline V gene. CDR3 region: CASSYSRANYGYTF. The CDR3 DNA is TGTGCCAGCAGTTACAGCAGAGCTAACTATGGCTACACCTTC.

The chain employs TRBV9 and TRBJ2-5, with D perhaps matching TRBD1 or TRBD2 (5 bases each). This CDR3 is 15 amino acids long. Germline values: CDR1 SGDLS, CDR2 YYNGEE. The germline V and J ends were trimmed by 2 bases and 2 bases, with 13 bases remaining between them. The CDR3 sequence: CASSVEGIGQETQYF. CDR3 coding DNA: TGTGCCAGCAGCGTTGAGGGGATAGGTCAAGAGACCCAGTACTTC.

The V and J genes are TRBV21-1 and TRBJ2-6; the table's D gene call, TRBD1, was not cross checked with the DNA. TRBV21-1 is a recognized pseudogene. The CDR3 has 17 residues. This CDR3 reads CASSLTGQVTGANVLTF. The CDR3 bases are TGTGCCAGCAGCCTGACAGGGCAAGTTACTGGGGCCAACGTCCTGACTTTC.

This clonotype was seen a few times. V is TRBV12-3 or TRBV12-4 and J is TRBJ2-7, with D perhaps given as TRBD1 or TRBD2 (6 bases each). The CDR3 is 14 residues long. Deletions cut 2 bases from V and 6 bases from J, with 14 bases between. For the CDR3, the DNA is TGTGCCAGCAGTTTATCGGGGGCGCTGGGCGAGCAGTACTTC. This sequence encodes CASSLSGALGEQYF.

This clonotype was observed a few times. This chain connects TRBV7-9 to TRBJ1-1, with D maybe TRBD1 (5 bases). Trimming cost V 5 bases and J 5 bases, with 18 bases left between them. The CDR3 runs to 15 residues. The germline V gene encodes CDR1 SEHNR and CDR2 FQNEAQ (reference sequence). The CDR3 loop reads CASSPQTHGGTEAFF. CDR3 in DNA: TGTGCCAGCAGCCCCCAGACCCATGGGGGGACTGAAGCTTTCTTT.

This clonotype appeared once. The chain is built from TRBV11-3 and TRBJ2-7; tentative D call: TRBD1 (6 bases). The CDR3 has 14 residues. Germline values: CDR1 SGHNT, CDR2 YENEEA. Deletions cut 4 bases from V and 5 bases from J, with 15 bases between. The CDR3 nucleotides read TGTGCCAGCAGCTCATCGTACAGGGCCCACGAGCAGTACTTC. This encodes CASSSSYRAHEQYF.

In its sample, this clonotype was seen a few times. The rearrangement links TRBV7-2 to TRBJ2-2; 12 bases match TRBD1. The CDR3 is 15 residues long. The germline V gene encodes CDR1 SGHTA and CDR2 FQGNSA. Trimming took 6 bases from V and 4 from J; bases not matched to a gene: 3. In nucleotides, the CDR3 is TGTGCCAGCAGGCTGGGACAGGGGGCCACCGGGGAGCTGTTTTTT. This gives the protein CASRLGQGATGELFF.

J is TRBJ2-2 and V is TRBV7-2, with 11 bases that match TRBD2. There are 17 residues in the CDR3. The ends lost 4 bases at V and 4 bases at J; junction bases unmatched: 8. Germline assignment: CDR1 SGHTA and CDR2 FQGNSA. CDR3 in amino acids: CASSSPFSGGVTGELFF. The CDR3 region has the DNA TGTGCCAGCAGCTCGCCTTTTAGCGGGGGGGTCACCGGGGAGCTGTTTTTT.

This sequence joins TRBV18 and TRBJ1-3, with no clear D. The CDR3 extends over 15 amino acids. V lost 3 bases and J lost 0, with 9 bases in between. CDR1 is KGHSH, CDR2 LQKENI, per germline. CDR3 in amino acids: CASSPTSSSGNTIYF. CDR3 coding DNA: TGTGCCAGCTCACCTACGTCGAGCTCTGGAAACACCATATATTTT.

This clonotype turned up a few times. V is TRBV18 and J is TRBJ2-7, with a weak D call TRBD2 (5 bases). The CDR3 length is 16 residues. Deletions cut 1 base from V and 2 bases from J, with 15 bases between. CDR1 and CDR2 from the germline V gene are KGHSH and LQKENI. The CDR3, as DNA: TGTGCCAGCTCACCACGACTAACGCTGAAGACCTACGAGCAGTACTTC. This gives the protein CASSPRLTLKTYEQYF.

This rearrangement joins TRBV7-8 to TRBJ2-7, with 9 bases aligning to TRBD1. This CDR3 is 17 amino acids long. Trimming at V came to 1 base and at J to 7 bases, leaving 14 bases not matched to a gene. Germline assignment: CDR1 SGHVS and CDR2 FQNEAQ. The CDR3 sequence: CASSLGGARTGVGEQYF. CDR3 bases: TGTGCCAGCAGCTTAGGGGGTGCCCGGACAGGGGTCGGGGAGCAGTACTTC.

The chain couples TRBV15 to TRBJ2-7; possibly TRBD1 or TRBD2 for D (5 bases each). The V and J ends lost 5 bases and 3 bases respectively, with 8 bases between them. The CDR3 consists of 12 residues. Germline loops: CDR1 LNHNV, CDR2 YYDKDF (reference sequence). The CDR3 protein is CATSGTYYEQYF. The DNA of the CDR3 is TGTGCCACCAGCGGGACCTACTACGAGCAGTACTTC.

The chain joins TRBV5-1 to TRBJ2-7; D unclear. Germline loops: CDR1 SGHRS, CDR2 YFSETQ. This CDR3 contains 13 residues. Trimming removed 4 bases from V and 5 bases from J, with 13 bases in between. DNA of the CDR3: TGCGCCAGCAGCGCCCCCCCGCTGCACGAGCAGTACTTC. This sequence encodes CASSAPPLHEQYF. The full variable domain, in which reference TRBV5-1 and TRBJ2-7 provide the parts outside the CDR3, is KAGVTQTPRYLIKTRGQQVTLSCSPISGHRSVSWYQQTPGQGLQFLFEYFSETQRNKGNFPGRFSGRQFSNSRSEMNVSTLELGDSALYLCASSAPPLHEQYFGPGTRLTVT.

This chain connects TRBV20-1 to TRBJ1-2, with 12 bases that match TRBD1. This CDR3 spans 15 amino acids. V shed 6 bases and J 0 bases; nucleotides not matched to a gene: 5. CDR1 is DFQATT, CDR2 SNEGSKA, per germline (reference sequence). The CDR3 region is CSAPGQGAPNYGYTF. For the CDR3, the DNA is TGCAGTGCCCCGGGACAGGGGGCCCCTAACTATGGCTACACCTTC.

This clonotype showed up just a few times. The chain has TRBV12-3 or TRBV12-4 and TRBJ2-7, with a weak D call TRBD2 (6 bases). This CDR3 has 13 residues. The germline V and J ends were trimmed by 7 bases and 7 bases, with 17 bases remaining between them. The CDR3: CASKKAGYGEQYF. The CDR3 region has the DNA TGTGCCAGCAAAAAAGCGGGCTATGGGGAGCAGTACTTC.

The chain combines TRBV5-1 with TRBJ2-3; the match to TRBD2 covers 11 bases. V shed 8 bases, J shed 3 bases, and the junction held 5 bases outside the gene matches. CDR3 length: 14 amino acids. In germline, CDR1 is SGHRS, CDR2 YFSETQ. The CDR3 is CASTGTSGTDTQYF. The CDR3, as DNA: TGCGCCAGTACTGGGACTAGCGGAACAGATACGCAGTATTTT.

The chain employs TRBV7-2 and TRBJ2-2, with 9 bases lining up with TRBD2. The CDR3 contains 16 residues. Germline lookup yields CDR1 SGHTA and CDR2 FQGNSA. After removal of 1 base from V and 7 bases from J, the junction contained 7 bases not matched to a gene. CDR3 DNA: TGTGCCAGCAGCTTAGTGGGAGCGGGAGGATTCGGGGAGCTGTTTTTT. This codes for CASSLVGAGGFGELFF.